Shown below are 13 T cell receptor beta chains from a single sample sequenced in a study of blood T cell repertoires in COVID-19 (dated by TCRdb to between 2020 and 2021). Receptor amplification or capture employed the immunoSEQ multiplex PCR assay. Entries here come from immuneACCESS through TCRdb and include only in-frame sequences with V and J called. Some clones fail to appear in such tables; in the studies checked, an unresolved V gene covers under half of the shortfall, and the cause of the remainder is unknown. The sample table lists approximately 220,000 clones, over 80% of them with a count of one. The top ten clonotypes cover 27% of the sample. Material: peripheral blood. Receptor source: a middle-aged man with acute or convalescent COVID-19.

This chain joins TRBV5-4 and TRBJ2-7; 9 bases are shared with TRBD2. The germline CDR1 and CDR2 sequences are SGHNT and YYREEE (reference sequence). This CDR3 is built from 14 residues. Trimming took 3 bases from V and 5 from J; bases not matched to a gene: 6. CDR3 region: CASSSLAGMDEQYF. CDR3 coding DNA: TGTGCCAGCAGCTCGCTAGCGGGAATGGACGAGCAGTACTTC.

The genes are TRBV6-5 and TRBJ1-6, with 8 bases identical to TRBD1. This CDR3 is built from 15 residues. Losses at the gene ends were 5 bases for V and 5 bases for J; bases not matched to a gene: 5. Per the germline V gene, CDR1 is MNHEY and CDR2 is SVGAGI. CDR3 residues: CASSPTGVDNSPLHF. The CDR3 nucleotides read TGTGCCAGCAGTCCGACAGGGGTGGATAATTCACCCCTCCACTTT.

The chain joins TRBV7-9 to TRBJ2-3; TRBD2 aligns across 8 bases. Germline loops: CDR1 SEHNR, CDR2 FQNEAQ (reference sequence). This CDR3 contains 16 residues. The V segment lost 4 bases and the J segment 5 bases; nucleotides outside the gene matches: 11. In DNA form, the CDR3 reads TGTGCCAGCAGCTCGGTTGGCGGGAGGACCGGAGATACGCAGTATTTT. This codes for CASSSVGGRTGDTQYF.

This sequence joins TRBV6-1 and TRBJ1-1; D is unclear. V lost 2 bases and J 1 base, leaving 14 bases between the germline ends. The V gene's germline CDR1 is MNHNS and CDR2 SASEGT. The CDR3 contains 16 residues. CDR3 bases: TGTGCCAGCAGTGAATCCATCCGCGGCAGGAACACTGAAGCTTTCTTT. As protein: CASSESIRGRNTEAFF.

J is TRBJ1-2 and V is TRBV12-3 or TRBV12-4, with D possibly TRBD1 on 5 matching bases. The CDR3 is made up of 13 amino acids. The V end lost 6 bases, the J end lost 4 bases, and 12 bases lay between the germline ends. This CDR3 reads CASRGGSSYGYTF. The CDR3, as DNA: TGTGCCAGCAGGGGGGGGTCCTCCTATGGCTACACCTTC.

The chain couples TRBV19 to TRBJ1-4; possible D gene TRBD1, 6 bases. The V gene's germline CDR1 is LNHDA and CDR2 SQIVND (reference sequence). The CDR3 contains 14 residues. V lost 2 bases, J lost 7 bases, and 11 bases lay in between. The chain's CDR3 is CASSIRQESEKLFF. In DNA form, the CDR3 reads TGTGCCAGTAGTATAAGACAGGAAAGTGAAAAACTGTTTTTT. Together with reference TRBV19 and TRBJ1-4, the CDR3 gives the full variable domain: DGGITQSPKYLFRKEGQNVTLSCEQNLNHDAMYWYRQDPGQGLRLIYYSQIVNDFQKGDIAEGYSVSREKKESFPLTVTSAQKNPTAFYLCASSIRQESEKLFFGSGTQLSVL.

The rearrangement uses TRBV5-4 and TRBJ2-4, with a weak D call TRBD1 (6 bases). The CDR3 totals 17 residues. Trimming removed 3 bases at V and 0 bases at J, with 16 bases between. The germline gives CDR1 SGHNT, CDR2 YYREEE (reference sequence). DNA for the CDR3: TGTGCCAGCAGCTCCTCATGGCAGGGGATAGCCAAAAACATTCAGTACTTC. Translating gives CASSSSWQGIAKNIQYF.

J is TRBJ2-7 and V is TRBV10-3, with D possibly matching TRBD2 (7 bases). Trimming removed 2 bases from V and 3 bases from J, with 11 bases in between. CDR3 length: 14 residues. Per germline, CDR1 ENHRY and CDR2 SYGVKD. The CDR3 protein is CAISERGGDYEQYF. As DNA, the CDR3 is TGTGCCATCAGTGAGAGGGGGGGAGACTACGAGCAGTACTTC.

This chain uses TRBV4-2 with TRBJ2-2; 7 bases agree with TRBD2. The CDR3 sequence is 16 residues long. Germline CDR1 LGHNA, CDR2 YNFKEQ. With 1 base clipped from V and 2 bases from J, the junction kept 4 bases outside the gene matches. CDR3 DNA sequence: TGTGCCAGCAGCCAAGGTGGGACTATCAACACCGGGGAGCTGTTTTTT. Protein product: CASSQGGTINTGELFF.

The chain joins TRBV7-9 to TRBJ2-5, with 7 bases aligning to TRBD2. The CDR3 contains 15 residues. Losses at the gene ends were 0 bases for V and 5 bases for J; bases not matched to a gene: 6. The V gene's germline CDR1 is SEHNR and CDR2 FQNEAQ (reference sequence). The CDR3 DNA reads as TGTGCCAGCAGCTTAGCGGGACGGGGGGAGGAGACCCAGTACTTC. Translating it yields CASSLAGRGEETQYF.

The V gene is TRBV29-1, the J gene TRBJ2-1; TRBD2 agrees at 7 bases. Germline trimming cut 3 bases from V and 4 bases from J; bases unmatched to any gene: 6. Germline V gene sequence: CDR1 SQVTM, CDR2 ANQGSEA. CDR3 size: 14 residues. CDR3 in DNA: TGCAGCGTTGATCGTAGCGGGCAGTACAATGAGCAGTTCTTC. Protein sequence: CSVDRSGQYNEQFF.

This clone occurred a few times. The chain joins TRBV7-9 to TRBJ2-2; TRBD2 matches at 8 bases. This CDR3 is built from 16 residues. The V gene end was trimmed by 5 bases and the J gene end by 3 bases; junction bases not matched to a gene: 8. Per the germline V gene, CDR1 is SEHNR and CDR2 is FQNEAQ (reference sequence). CDR3 in DNA: TGTGCCAGCAGCCAGAGCGGGAGCGGGTACACCGGGGAGCTGTTTTTT. Translating gives CASSQSGSGYTGELFF. The variable domain in full, completed from reference TRBV7-9 and TRBJ2-2, reads DTGVSQNPRHKITKRGQNVTFRCDPISEHNRLYWYRQTLGQGPEFLTYFQNEAQLEKSRLLSDRFSAERPKGSFSTLEIQRTEQGDSAMYLCASSQSGSGYTGELFFGEGSRLTVL.

The gene calls are TRBV7-3 and TRBJ2-3; D is perhaps TRBD2 (6 bases). Deletions cut 1 base from V and 4 bases from J, with 12 bases between. The CDR3 is 15 amino acids. Germline loops: CDR1 SGHTA, CDR2 FQGTGA. The CDR3 sequence: CASSLNPGEADTQYF. The CDR3 DNA is TGTGCCAGCAGCTTAAACCCGGGAGAAGCAGATACGCAGTATTTT.